Below are 23 T cell receptor beta chains sequenced from a single sample in a study of blood T cell repertoires in COVID-19. The table came from immunoSEQ multiplex PCR; TCRdb's copy has only in-frame clones and leaves some out. This sample has a few hundred thousand clones, with about 88% found just once. The specimen sequenced was peripheral blood. Receptors originate from a man in his fifties or sixties with COVID-19, enrolled during active disease.

This clone was recorded once. The chain links TRBV18 to TRBJ2-7; 7 bases are shared with TRBD1. The length of the CDR3 is 15 residues. The V gene end was trimmed by 2 bases and the J gene end by 2 bases; junction bases not matched to a gene: 6. Germline V gene lookup returns CDR1 KGHSH and CDR2 LQKENI. The CDR3: CASSPGDRIAYEQYF. The CDR3 DNA reads TGTGCCAGCTCACCAGGGGACAGAATCGCCTACGAGCAGTACTTC.

The V gene is TRBV27, the J gene TRBJ2-5, with TRBD1 identical over 9 bases. This CDR3 has 15 amino acids. Germline lookup yields CDR1 MNHEY and CDR2 SMNVEV (reference sequence). V gave up 6 bases and J gave up 4 bases; unmatched junction bases: 9. CDR3 amino acids: CASSQRGQGGETQYF. The CDR3 DNA is TGTGCCAGCAGCCAGAGGGGACAGGGCGGAGAGACCCAGTACTTC.

The V and J genes are TRBV2 and TRBJ1-5; the D gene is possibly TRBD1 (6 bases). V lost 6 bases to trimming and J lost 0 bases, with 9 bases between them. This CDR3 has 14 residues. Germline CDR1 is SNHLY and CDR2 is FYNNEI. CDR3 DNA: TGTGCCAGCAGGGGACAAAATAGCAATCAGCCCCAGCATTTT. Translated: CASRGQNSNQPQHF.

The chain links TRBV6-5 to TRBJ1-3, with a weak D call TRBD1 (5 bases). CDR3 length: 14 amino acids. Trimming took 6 bases from V and 4 from J, leaving 13 bases between them. The germline V gene encodes CDR1 MNHEY and CDR2 SVGAGI. CDR3 sequence (DNA): TGTGCCAGCAGCACCCGACAGATAGGAAACACCATATATTTT. Amino acids: CASSTRQIGNTIYF.

This clone has a single count. The chain employs TRBV2 and TRBJ1-6; D not certain. This CDR3 is built from 14 residues. CDR1 and CDR2 (germline): SNHLY, FYNNEI. Trimming stripped 6 bases from V and 7 bases from J, with 13 bases between. The DNA for the CDR3 is TGTGCCAGCAGCCCCCGGGTCCTAAATTCACCCCTCCACTTT. It yields the protein CASSPRVLNSPLHF.

V is TRBV7-9 and J is TRBJ2-6; 11 nucleotides line up with TRBD1. The CDR3 extends over 18 amino acids. Trimming cost V 8 bases and J 3 bases; bases outside gene matches: 12. In germline, CDR1 is SEHNR, CDR2 FQNEAQ (reference sequence). CDR3 sequence reads: CASAISGTGGYGANVLTF. The CDR3 DNA sequence: TGTGCCAGCGCAATCTCCGGGACAGGGGGATATGGGGCCAACGTCCTGACTTTC.

The V gene is TRBV11-3, the J gene TRBJ2-1, with 14 bases matching TRBD2. This CDR3 has 15 residues. The V segment lost 5 bases and the J segment 5 bases; nucleotides outside the gene matches: 2. CDR1 SGHNT and CDR2 YENEEA come from the germline V gene. This CDR3 is CASSTGLAGDNEQFF. The CDR3, as DNA: TGTGCCAGCAGCACGGGACTAGCGGGAGACAATGAGCAGTTCTTC.

This chain links TRBV18 with TRBJ2-5, with D perhaps matching TRBD2 (7 bases). The CDR3 covers 14 residues. Germline lookup yields CDR1 KGHSH and CDR2 LQKENI. Between the trimmed V and J ends, which lost 2 bases and 4 bases, there was a span of 11 bases. The CDR3, as DNA: TGTGCCAGCTCACCAGGCGGGGGCCGAGAGACCCAGTACTTC. Amino acid sequence: CASSPGGGRETQYF.

This clone was seen a single time. V usage is TRBV5-1 and J usage is TRBJ2-5; the match to TRBD2 covers 10 bases. CDR3 length: 15 residues. V trimming: 7 bases; J trimming: 3 bases; junction bases outside the gene matches: 9. Germline V lookup: CDR1 SGHRS, CDR2 YFSETQ. The CDR3 is CASAPRLAGEETQYF. DNA for the CDR3: TGCGCCAGCGCCCCACGACTAGCGGGTGAAGAGACCCAGTACTTC.

The chain links TRBV4-1 to TRBJ2-7; 9 positions agree with TRBD2. The CDR3 has 16 amino acids. Trimming at V came to 5 bases and at J to 5 bases, leaving 13 bases not matched to a gene. Germline V gives CDR1 MGHRA, CDR2 YSYEKL. CDR3 region: CASSIYLAGTGDEQYF. The CDR3 coding sequence is TGCGCCAGCAGCATATACCTAGCGGGGACGGGGGACGAGCAGTACTTC.

The rearrangement uses TRBV7-2 and TRBJ1-1, with 7 bases identical to TRBD1. V dropped 5 bases and J dropped 1; count of bases not matched to a gene: 1. The CDR3 is 13 residues long. Germline CDR1 SGHTA, CDR2 FQGNSA. The CDR3 bases are TGTGCCAGCAGCAGACAGGGGAACACTGAAGCTTTCTTT. This gives the protein CASSRQGNTEAFF. The whole variable domain, remainder taken from reference TRBV7-2 and TRBJ1-1, is GAGVSQSPSNKVTEKGKDVELRCDPISGHTALYWYRQSLGQGLEFLIYFQGNSAPDKSGLPSDRFSAERTGGSVSTLTIQRTQQEDSAVYLCASSRQGNTEAFFGQGTRLTVV.

V usage is TRBV5-1 and J usage is TRBJ1-5, with a tentative D call TRBD1 (5 bases). Trimming stripped 2 bases from V and 7 bases from J, with 16 bases between. The CDR3 is 15 residues long. Germline V lookup: CDR1 SGHRS, CDR2 YFSETQ. The CDR3 DNA sequence: TGCGCCAGCAGCTTAGAAGGGGCGGAGGGCCAGCCCCAGCATTTT. As protein: CASSLEGAEGQPQHF. The full variable domain, in which reference TRBV5-1 and TRBJ1-5 provide the parts outside the CDR3, is KAGVTQTPRYLIKTRGQQVTLSCSPISGHRSVSWYQQTPGQGLQFLFEYFSETQRNKGNFPGRFSGRQFSNSRSEMNVSTLELGDSALYLCASSLEGAEGQPQHFGDGTRLSIL.

V and J are TRBV19 and TRBJ2-7; 9 bases match TRBD2. The V gene's germline CDR1 is LNHDA and CDR2 SQIVND (reference sequence). The CDR3 extends over 16 amino acids. V was pared by 5 bases and J by 7 bases, with 15 bases of the junction left unmatched. The CDR3 DNA follows: TGTGCCAGTAGTTTCGGTGCCCTAGCGGGGCTCTCTGAGCAGTACTTC. It yields the protein CASSFGALAGLSEQYF.

The chain carries TRBV20-1 and TRBJ2-7, with no clear D. The length of the CDR3 is 11 residues. Trimming shortened V by 0 bases and J by 7 bases, and 7 bases separated the two germline ends. Germline V gene data show CDR1 as DFQATT and CDR2 as SNEGSKA (reference sequence). The CDR3: CSARENTEQYF. DNA of the CDR3: TGCAGTGCTAGAGAGAACACGGAGCAGTACTTC.

Only one count was recorded for this clone. This chain links TRBV21-1 with TRBJ2-2; the D call TRBD1 from the table was never checked on the DNA. TRBV21-1 is marked as a pseudogene. This CDR3 has 14 amino acids. CDR3 DNA sequence: TGTGCCAGCAGACCAGGACAGACCACCGGGGAGCTGTTTTTT. As protein: CASRPGQTTGELFF.

The chain employs TRBV9 and TRBJ1-6; D possibly corresponds to TRBD1 (6 bases). The CDR3 sequence is 15 residues long. Germline V lookup: CDR1 SGDLS, CDR2 YYNGEE. V shed 4 bases and J shed 8 bases, with 16 bases lying between them. CDR3 loop: CASSPSNRADSPLHF. Here the CDR3 DNA reads TGTGCCAGCAGCCCCAGCAACAGGGCGGATTCACCCCTCCACTTT.

The chain joins TRBV5-1 to TRBJ1-1; D is unclear. This CDR3 region has 13 residues. The V gene's germline CDR1 is SGHRS and CDR2 YFSETQ. Trimming shortened V by 5 bases and J by 2 bases, and 10 bases separated the two germline ends. The CDR3 protein is CASSSRVNTEAFF. For the CDR3, the DNA is TGCGCCAGCAGTTCCCGGGTAAACACTGAAGCTTTCTTT.

V usage is TRBV30 and J usage is TRBJ2-1, with a weak D call TRBD2 (6 bases). Trimming removed 3 bases at V and 9 bases at J, with 9 bases between. The CDR3 runs to 11 residues. The V gene's germline CDR1 is GTSNPN and CDR2 SVGIG (reference sequence). In nucleotides, the CDR3 is TGTGCCTGGAGGGGGGACTTTGAGCAGTTCTTC. Amino acids: CAWRGDFEQFF.

The chain recombines TRBV4-3 with TRBJ1-1; 11 bases align to TRBD1. The junction had 1 base not matched to a gene; V was cut back by 0 bases and J by 4 bases. The V gene's germline CDR1 is LGHNA and CDR2 YSLEER. There are 15 residues in the CDR3. CDR3 sequence: CASSQEGQGGTEAFF. As DNA, the CDR3 is TGCGCCAGCAGCCAAGAGGGACAGGGGGGCACTGAAGCTTTCTTT.

The chain joins TRBV2 to TRBJ2-1; D not certain. Germline V gene sequence: CDR1 SNHLY, CDR2 FYNNEI. The length of the CDR3 is 14 residues. The V and J ends lost 6 bases and 8 bases respectively, with 17 bases between them. CDR3 in DNA: TGTGCCAGCAGCCAAAGAAATACTAACGATGAGCAGTTCTTC. Its protein product is CASSQRNTNDEQFF.

The chain carries TRBV7-9 and TRBJ2-1; 9 bases are a match to TRBD2. Germline CDR1 SEHNR, CDR2 FQNEAQ (reference sequence). J lost 4 bases, V lost 4 bases, and 8 bases had no gene match. The CDR3 is made up of 16 amino acids. The CDR3 loop is CASSYTGTSFYNEQFF. In DNA form, the CDR3 reads TGTGCCAGCAGCTATACTGGGACTAGCTTTTACAATGAGCAGTTCTTC.

In its sample, this clone was seen a few times. This chain uses TRBV27 with TRBJ1-1; no firm D call. This CDR3 is built from 14 residues. The germline V and J ends were trimmed by 3 bases and 0 bases, with 8 bases remaining between them. Germline CDR1 reads MNHEY; CDR2 reads SMNVEV (reference sequence). CDR3 residues: CASSFRQVNTEAFF. The DNA of the CDR3 is TGTGCCAGCAGTTTTCGGCAGGTGAACACTGAAGCTTTCTTT.

This chain links TRBV10-2 with TRBJ2-5; 8 bases agree with TRBD1. With 8 bases clipped from V and 8 bases from J, the junction kept 10 bases outside the gene matches. Looked up from germline, CDR1 is WSHSY and CDR2 is SAAADI. There are 13 residues in the CDR3. CDR3 region: CASSQGVGETQYF. The CDR3 coding sequence is TGCGCCAGCTCACAGGGGGTCGGAGAAACCCAGTACTTC.